A single sample gave rise to the 6 T cell receptor beta chains below, sequenced in a study of T cell responses to AZD1222 COVID-19 vaccine. The assay was immunoSEQ multiplex PCR, and TCRdb's table has in-frame clones only and misses some. Of about 160,000 clones in the sample, approximately 91% are singletons; the top ten hold 1.9%. The sequencing used peripheral blood, collected on day 0 of AZD1222 vaccination. Source of these receptors: an adult in good health.

The chain recombines TRBV7-2 with TRBJ2-5; TRBD1 might be the D (6 bases). Per the germline V gene, CDR1 is SGHTA and CDR2 is FQGNSA. Trimming took 6 bases from V and 4 from J, leaving 15 bases between them. The CDR3 extends over 14 amino acids. The DNA of the CDR3 is TGTGCCAGCAGTTTGGGTCTGGGGGCAGAGACCCAGTACTTC. Translated: CASSLGLGAETQYF.

V is TRBV11-2 and J is TRBJ2-7; 7 bases align to TRBD1. CDR1 and CDR2 (germline): SGHAT, FQNNGV. After removal of 2 bases from V and 2 bases from J, the junction contained 15 bases not matched to a gene. The CDR3 is 18 residues long. The CDR3 coding sequence is TGTGCCAGCAGCTTATATATAGACTTGGGGCAGGGGGCCTACGAGCAGTACTTC. It translates to CASSLYIDLGQGAYEQYF.

This clone was counted between two and nine times. The gene calls are TRBV30 and TRBJ2-7; D is perhaps TRBD2 (7 bases). The V gene's germline CDR1 is GTSNPN and CDR2 SVGIG (reference sequence). Trimming removed 4 bases at V and 9 bases at J, with 13 bases between. CDR3 length equals 11 residues. The DNA for the CDR3 is TGTGCCTGGACCTTAGGGGGGGCGCAGTACTTC. Translated, it gives CAWTLGGAQYF.

The table lists this clone with a count of one. The chain combines TRBV28 with TRBJ1-2, with D possibly TRBD1 on 5 matching bases. This CDR3 has 12 residues. Trimming left V 8 bases short and J 8 bases short, with 15 bases between. The germline V gene encodes CDR1 MDHEN and CDR2 SYDVKM. The CDR3 DNA follows: TGTGCCAGCCATTCGTCGGGGCAAGGCTACACCTTC. Protein product: CASHSSGQGYTF.

The rearrangement links TRBV5-4 to TRBJ1-6, with TRBD1 matching over 7 bases. The germline gives CDR1 SGHNT, CDR2 YYREEE (reference sequence). The CDR3 totals 14 residues. The V segment lost 4 bases and the J segment 9 bases; nucleotides outside the gene matches: 7. The CDR3 region has the DNA TGTGCCAGCAGCAGACAGGGAGGAGGTTCACCCCTCCACTTT. This encodes CASSRQGGGSPLHF.

CDR3 sequence (DNA): TGTGCCAGCAGTTTATCCCTTAGGAGCCTCCAGCATTTT. It translates to CASSLSLRSLQHF. The chain combines TRBV27 with TRBJ1-5, with D uncertain. CDR1 and CDR2 from the germline V gene are MNHEY and SMNVEV (reference sequence). Trimming took off 0 bases at V and 12 bases at J, with 12 bases between the two ends. The CDR3 loop spans 13 amino acids.